The clone carrying this T cell receptor (beta chain) showed up many times. The antigen is unknown. Amplification targeted TCR beta CDR3 regions from RNA transcripts. The HTBI primer set drove a first-round RT-PCR of the TCR CDR3. Via MiXCR, TCRdb re-called the multiplex PCR reads, giving one row per CDR3 protein. This table holds approximately 300,000 distinct CDR3 sequences, around 15% found once. Thyroid ultrasound, orbital computed tomography, clinical symptoms, and serum thyroxine and TRAb underpinned diagnoses. The data belong to a study of T cells in Graves' hyperthyroidism and ophthalmopathy. The study, taken as a whole, reports: Appearing also in blood were most of the thyroid clonotypes expanded above 0.001.

In germline, CDR1 is SGHRS, CDR2 YFSETQ. With 3 bases removed from V and 5 bases from J, the gap between germline ends came to 11 bases. The CDR3 runs to 14 residues. The receptor's source is an older woman with Graves' ophthalmopathy. The chain employs TRBV5-1 and TRBJ2-2, with D possibly TRBD1 on 5 matching bases. Sequenced material: blood. This chain's CDR3 is CASSSPAGTGELFF. The CDR3 bases are TGCGCCAGCAGCTCGCCCGCAGGGACCGGGGAGCTGTTTTTT.